The TCR beta chain under discussion was sequenced for a study of blood T cell repertoires in COVID-19 (dated by TCRdb to the early 2020s). Broadly, across the study: Samples covering the acute and convalescent phases of COVID-19 were provided by collaborators in the United States, Italy and Spain. The repertoires were made available in a free public database intended to serve as a resource for research on the immune response to SARS-CoV-2. Deeply sampled blood TCRbeta repertoires from subjects exposed to, actively infected with, or recovered from COVID-19 were included in the dataset. The prospective study material was composed of cDNA or gDNA derived from T cells, B-cell-depleted T cells, or PBMCs. The sample metadata nearly always contained a de-identified subject ID, COVID-19 status, age in years and sex. Samples came from the ongoing ImmuneRACE study (first 160 participants) plus 1,254 subjects from 6 global collaborators. Where available, HLA class I and class II types were obtained from metadata supplied by the sample provider rather than from assay-based typing. General study outcomes and caveats: Clinical and demographic metadata were provided uncurated, with the amount varying by source and participant.

Including the terminal cysteine and phenylalanine, the CDR3 comprises 20 residues. CDR3 DNA is the only sequence kept; it has 60 bases, read in frame from the first base. Reading the germline V gene gives CDR1 SGHDN and CDR2 FVKESK. Compared with germline, V lacks 4 bases and J lacks 2 bases; bases without a gene match: 12. As regards this clone: Its specific antigen is unknown. Nothing much larger sits one base from this clone, and base qualities are not available.

Collaborating institutions collected whole blood in K2EDTA tubes following their own protocols. Collaborator samples were shipped for TCRbeta analysis as frozen whole blood, isolated PBMCs, or DNA extracted from either sample type. TCRbeta CDR3 regions were amplified from genomic DNA by means of the immunoSEQ Assay, a bias-controlled multiplex PCR. In the original analysis: The number of nucleated cells in each sample was estimated by amplification of reference gene primers within the assay. To quantify the absolute abundance of each unique TCRbeta CDR3 rearrangement, sequence reads were collapsed and filtered. Productive Simpson clonality was computed per sample as the square root of Simpson's diversity index over productive rearrangements. The source is immuneACCESS, and TCRdb retained only in-frame sequences with V and J called. Part of the clones is not carried over; for the studies checked, unresolved V genes explain less than half of this, and the remainder is unexplained. D and trimming come from the DNA, and the V and J calls and clone size come from that table. The sample contains approximately 40,000 clones, roughly 85% of them found a single time. The top ten clones comprise approximately 45% of the sample.

The sequenced sample consisted of peripheral blood. The TCR was taken from a man in his fifties or sixties with active or convalescent COVID-19. The receptor chain draws on TRBV14 and TRBJ2-3, with 16 central nucleotides matching TRBD2. CDR3 loop: CASSPTTGTSGGVFTDTQYF. The sequenced DNA is TGTGCCAGCAGCCCGACCACCGGGACTAGCGGGGGGGTATTCACAGATACGCAGTATTTT.